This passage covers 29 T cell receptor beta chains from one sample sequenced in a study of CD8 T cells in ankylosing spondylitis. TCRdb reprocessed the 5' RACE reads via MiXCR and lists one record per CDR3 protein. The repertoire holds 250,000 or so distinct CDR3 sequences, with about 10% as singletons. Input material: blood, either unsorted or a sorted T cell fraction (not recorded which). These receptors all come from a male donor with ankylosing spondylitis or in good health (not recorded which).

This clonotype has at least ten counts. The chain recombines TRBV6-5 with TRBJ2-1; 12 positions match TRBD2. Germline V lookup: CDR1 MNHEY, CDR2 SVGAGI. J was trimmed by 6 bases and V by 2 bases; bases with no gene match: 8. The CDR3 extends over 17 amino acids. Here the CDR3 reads CASSYIRLAGAPNEQFF. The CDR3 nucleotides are TGTGCCAGCAGTTACATCCGACTAGCGGGAGCTCCCAATGAGCAGTTCTTC.

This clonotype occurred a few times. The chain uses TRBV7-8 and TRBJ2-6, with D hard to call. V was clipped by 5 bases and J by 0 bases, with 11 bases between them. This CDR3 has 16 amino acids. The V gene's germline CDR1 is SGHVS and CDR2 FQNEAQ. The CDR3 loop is CASSPTRFSGANVLTF. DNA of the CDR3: TGTGCCAGCAGCCCTACCCGGTTCTCTGGGGCCAACGTCCTGACTTTC. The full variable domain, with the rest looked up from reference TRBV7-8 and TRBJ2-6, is GAGVSQSPRYKVAKRGQDVALRCDPISGHVSLFWYQQALGQGPEFLTYFQNEAQLDKSGLPSDRFFAERPEGSVSTLKIQRTQQEDSAVYLCASSPTRFSGANVLTFGAGSRLTVL.

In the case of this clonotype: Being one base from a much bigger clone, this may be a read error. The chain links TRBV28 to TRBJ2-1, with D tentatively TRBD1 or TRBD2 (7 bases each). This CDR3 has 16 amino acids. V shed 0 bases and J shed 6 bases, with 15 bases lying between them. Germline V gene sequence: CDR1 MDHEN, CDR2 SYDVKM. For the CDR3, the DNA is TGTGCCAGCAGTTTATGGTCAGGGAGGGGGCGCAATGAGCAGTTCTTC. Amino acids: CASSLWSGRGRNEQFF.

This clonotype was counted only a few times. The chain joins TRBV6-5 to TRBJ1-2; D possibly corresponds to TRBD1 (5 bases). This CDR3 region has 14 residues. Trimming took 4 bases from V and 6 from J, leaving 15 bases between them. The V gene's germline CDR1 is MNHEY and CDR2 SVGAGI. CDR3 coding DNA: TGTGCCAGCAGTTCGCTCAGGGCAGGAGATGGCTACACCTTC. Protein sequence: CASSSLRAGDGYTF.

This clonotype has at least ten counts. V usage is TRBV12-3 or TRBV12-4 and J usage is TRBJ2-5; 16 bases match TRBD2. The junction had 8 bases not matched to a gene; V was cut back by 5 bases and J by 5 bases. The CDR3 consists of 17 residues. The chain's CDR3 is CASSIPGLAGGSETQYF. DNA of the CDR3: TGTGCCAGCAGTATTCCGGGACTAGCGGGAGGGAGTGAGACCCAGTACTTC.

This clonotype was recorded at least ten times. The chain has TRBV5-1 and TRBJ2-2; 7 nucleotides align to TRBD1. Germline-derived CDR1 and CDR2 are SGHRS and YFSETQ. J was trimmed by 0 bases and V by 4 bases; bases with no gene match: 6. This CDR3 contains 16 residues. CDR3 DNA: TGCGCCAGCAGCGTATTGGGACAGTCGAACACCGGGGAGCTGTTTTTT. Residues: CASSVLGQSNTGELFF.

CDR3: CASSSPTSGSYEQYF. CDR3 nucleotides: TGTGCCAGCAGTTCCCCCACTAGCGGCTCCTACGAGCAGTACTTC. The chain has TRBV6-5 and TRBJ2-7; 8 nucleotides line up with TRBD2. Trimming removed 4 bases from V and 0 bases from J; junction bases left unmatched: 5. The CDR3 totals 15 residues. From germline, CDR1 is MNHEY and CDR2 SVGAGI.

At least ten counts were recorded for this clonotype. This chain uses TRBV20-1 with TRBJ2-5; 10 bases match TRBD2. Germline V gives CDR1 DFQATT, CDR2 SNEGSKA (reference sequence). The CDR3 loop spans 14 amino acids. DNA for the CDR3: TGCAGCGGCTCTAGCGGGAGTCCCCAAGAGACCCAGTACTTC. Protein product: CSGSSGSPQETQYF.

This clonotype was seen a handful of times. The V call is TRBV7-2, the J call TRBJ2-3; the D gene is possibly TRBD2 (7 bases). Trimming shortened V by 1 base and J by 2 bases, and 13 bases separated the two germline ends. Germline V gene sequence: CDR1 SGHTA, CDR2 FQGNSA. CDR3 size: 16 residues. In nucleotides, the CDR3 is TGTGCCAGCAGCTTAGGTCCGGGGGGCTTCACAGATACGCAGTATTTT. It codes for CASSLGPGGFTDTQYF.

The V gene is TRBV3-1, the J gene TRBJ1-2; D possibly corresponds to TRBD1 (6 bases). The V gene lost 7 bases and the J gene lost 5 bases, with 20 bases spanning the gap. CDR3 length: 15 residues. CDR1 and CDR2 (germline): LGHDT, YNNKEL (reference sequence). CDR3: CASTKRGGQTYGYTF. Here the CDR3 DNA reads TGTGCCAGCACAAAACGGGGTGGACAGACGTATGGCTACACCTTC.

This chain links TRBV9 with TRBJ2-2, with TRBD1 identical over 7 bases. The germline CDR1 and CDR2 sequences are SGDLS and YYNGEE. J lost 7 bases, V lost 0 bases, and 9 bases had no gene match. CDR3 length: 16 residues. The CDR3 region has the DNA TGTGCCAGCAGCGTAGGACAGGGATTCCTTGACGGGGAGCTGTTTTTT. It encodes CASSVGQGFLDGELFF.

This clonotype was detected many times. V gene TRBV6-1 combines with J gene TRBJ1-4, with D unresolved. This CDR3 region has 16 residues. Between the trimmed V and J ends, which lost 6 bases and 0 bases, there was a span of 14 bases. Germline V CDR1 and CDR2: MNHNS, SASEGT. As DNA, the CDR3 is TGTGCCAGCAGCCCTACTATGGATACAACTAATGAAAAACTGTTTTTT. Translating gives CASSPTMDTTNEKLFF.

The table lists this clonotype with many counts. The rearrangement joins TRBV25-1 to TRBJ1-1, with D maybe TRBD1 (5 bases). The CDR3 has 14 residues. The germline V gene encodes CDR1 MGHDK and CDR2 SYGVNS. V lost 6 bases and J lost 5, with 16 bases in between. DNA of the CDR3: TGTGCCAGCAGAAAAGAGGGGAAGGAGACTGAAGCTTTCTTT. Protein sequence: CASRKEGKETEAFF.

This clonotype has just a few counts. The CDR3 coding sequence is TGTGCCAGCAGTGGACTTGCCTACGAGCAGTACTTC. Translating gives CASSGLAYEQYF. The rearrangement uses TRBV2 and TRBJ2-7; no reliable D call. V lost 4 bases and J lost 2, with 6 bases in between. There are 12 residues in the CDR3. Germline-derived CDR1 and CDR2 are SNHLY and FYNNEI.

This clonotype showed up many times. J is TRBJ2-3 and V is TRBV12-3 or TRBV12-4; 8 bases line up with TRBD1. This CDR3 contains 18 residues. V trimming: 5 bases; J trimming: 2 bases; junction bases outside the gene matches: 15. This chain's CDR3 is CASSRDRSPPLITDTQYF. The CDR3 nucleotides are TGTGCCAGCAGTCGGGACAGGTCCCCACCGCTCATCACAGATACGCAGTATTTT.

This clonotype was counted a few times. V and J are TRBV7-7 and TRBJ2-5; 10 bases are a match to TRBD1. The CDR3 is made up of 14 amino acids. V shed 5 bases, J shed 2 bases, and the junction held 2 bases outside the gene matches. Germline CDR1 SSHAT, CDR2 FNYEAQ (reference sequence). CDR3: CASSQGQGQETQYF. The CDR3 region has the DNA TGTGCCAGCAGCCAGGGACAGGGGCAAGAGACCCAGTACTTC.

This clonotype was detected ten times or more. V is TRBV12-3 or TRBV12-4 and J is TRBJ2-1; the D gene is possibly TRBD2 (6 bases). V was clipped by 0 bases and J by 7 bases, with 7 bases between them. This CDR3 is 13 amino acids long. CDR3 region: CASSLARGNEQFF. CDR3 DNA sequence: TGTGCCAGCAGTTTAGCGCGGGGAAATGAGCAGTTCTTC.

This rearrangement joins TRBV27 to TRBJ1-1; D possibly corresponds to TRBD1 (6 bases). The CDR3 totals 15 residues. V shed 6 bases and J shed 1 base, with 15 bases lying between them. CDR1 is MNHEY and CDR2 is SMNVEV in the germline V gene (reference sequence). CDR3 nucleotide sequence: TGTGCCAGCAGAGGGACACTATTGGGGAACACTGAAGCTTTCTTT. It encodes CASRGTLLGNTEAFF.

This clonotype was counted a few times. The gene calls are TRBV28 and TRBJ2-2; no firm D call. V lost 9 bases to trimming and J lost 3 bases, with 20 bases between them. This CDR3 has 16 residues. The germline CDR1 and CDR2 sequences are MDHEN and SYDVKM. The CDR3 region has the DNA TGTGCCAGTACACCAACCGGGTGGGTCGACACCGGGGAGCTGTTTTTT. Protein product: CASTPTGWVDTGELFF.

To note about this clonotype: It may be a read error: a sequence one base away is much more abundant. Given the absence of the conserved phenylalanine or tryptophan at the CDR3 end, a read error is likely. This CDR3 is CASSLNTLGEQYL. As DNA, the CDR3 is TGTGCCAGCAGTTTAAACACGCTGGGGGAGCAGTACCTC. The chain has TRBV12-3 or TRBV12-4 and TRBJ2-7; D is ambiguous. CDR3 length: 13 residues. Trimming left V 2 bases short and J 7 bases short, with 12 bases between.

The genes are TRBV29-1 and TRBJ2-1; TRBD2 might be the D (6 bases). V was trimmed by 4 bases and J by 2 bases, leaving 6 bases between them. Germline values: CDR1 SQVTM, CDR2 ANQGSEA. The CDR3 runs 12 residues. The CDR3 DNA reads TGCAGCGTTGCGGGGGCCTACAATGAGCAGTTCTTC. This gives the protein CSVAGAYNEQFF.

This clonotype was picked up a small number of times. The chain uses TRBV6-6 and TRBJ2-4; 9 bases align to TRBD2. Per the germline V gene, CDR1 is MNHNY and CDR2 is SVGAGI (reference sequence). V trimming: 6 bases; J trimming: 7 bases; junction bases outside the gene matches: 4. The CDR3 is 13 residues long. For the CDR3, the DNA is TGTGCCAGCAGGCGGGGGGGCGTCAACATTCAGTACTTC. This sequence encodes CASRRGGVNIQYF.

CDR3 coding DNA: TGTGCCAGCAGCCAAGCACTAGGAGGTACCGGGGAGCTGTTTTTT. It is translated as CASSQALGGTGELFF. The gene calls are TRBV14 and TRBJ2-2; a weak D match, TRBD2 (5 bases). CDR1 SGHDN and CDR2 FVKESK come from the germline V gene. V shed 1 base and J shed 5 bases, with 11 bases lying between them. This CDR3 has 15 residues.

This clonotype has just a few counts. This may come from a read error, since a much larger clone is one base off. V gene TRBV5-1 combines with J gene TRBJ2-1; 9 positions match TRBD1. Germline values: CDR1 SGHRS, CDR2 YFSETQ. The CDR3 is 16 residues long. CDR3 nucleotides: TGCGCCACCAGCTTGGTATTGGGACAGGGAAGGAATGAGCAGTTCTTC. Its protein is CATSLVLGQGRNEQFF.

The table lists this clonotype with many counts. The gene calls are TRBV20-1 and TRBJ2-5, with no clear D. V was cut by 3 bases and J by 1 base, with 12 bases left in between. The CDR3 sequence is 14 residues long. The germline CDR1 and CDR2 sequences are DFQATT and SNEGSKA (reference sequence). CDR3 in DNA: TGCAGTGCTAGTCGCGTCGGCACCCAAGAGACCCAGTACTTC. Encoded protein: CSASRVGTQETQYF.

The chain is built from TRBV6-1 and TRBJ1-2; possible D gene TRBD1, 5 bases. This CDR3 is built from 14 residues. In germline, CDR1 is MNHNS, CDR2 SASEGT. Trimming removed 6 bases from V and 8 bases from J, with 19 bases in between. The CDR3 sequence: CASSPVWGGEGYTF. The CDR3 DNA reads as TGTGCCAGCAGCCCCGTATGGGGCGGTGAAGGCTACACCTTC.

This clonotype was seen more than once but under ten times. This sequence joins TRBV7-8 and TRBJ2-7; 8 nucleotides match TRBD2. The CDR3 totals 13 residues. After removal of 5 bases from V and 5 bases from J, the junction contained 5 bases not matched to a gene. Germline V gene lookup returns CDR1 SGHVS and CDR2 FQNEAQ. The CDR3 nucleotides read TGTGCCAGCAGCCCCGGGAGGGACAACGAGCAGTACTTC. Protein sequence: CASSPGRDNEQYF.

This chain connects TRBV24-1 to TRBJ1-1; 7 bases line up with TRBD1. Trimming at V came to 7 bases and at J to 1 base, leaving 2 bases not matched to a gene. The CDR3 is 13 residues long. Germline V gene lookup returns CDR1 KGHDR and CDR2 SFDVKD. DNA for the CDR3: TGTGCCACCAGGGAGGGGGCGAACACTGAAGCTTTCTTT. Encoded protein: CATREGANTEAFF.

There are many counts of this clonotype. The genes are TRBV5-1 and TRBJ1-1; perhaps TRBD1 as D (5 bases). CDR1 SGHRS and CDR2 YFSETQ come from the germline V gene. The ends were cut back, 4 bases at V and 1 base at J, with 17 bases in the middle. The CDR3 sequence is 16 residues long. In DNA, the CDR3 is TGCGCCAGCAGCAGCATTTTAGGCGGACAGAACACTGAAGCTTTCTTT. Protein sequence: CASSSILGGQNTEAFF.